This T cell receptor beta chain was captured in a study of T cell responses to AZD1222 COVID-19 vaccine. Germline assignment: CDR1 ENHRY and CDR2 SYGVKD. This CDR3 is built from 13 residues. Study-level points and caveats: At baseline, just a handful of AZD1222 recipients tested seropositive. Possibly, clonal diversity was underestimated; donors were largely white British and included more females. Repertoires were obtained solely post-peak T cell response.

Details on this clone: Its antigen remains unidentified. One end of the junction does not line up with germline, which may come from a read error.

Only in-frame clones appear in the TCRdb table, and some are missing; sequencing was by immunoSEQ multiplex PCR. The repertoire holds 150,000 or so clones, just under 95% seen once, with about 1.5% in the top ten. The rearrangement uses TRBV10-3 and TRBJ1-2, with TRBD1 matching 7 bases. The input for sequencing was peripheral blood, taken on day 0 of AZD1222 vaccination. The TCR comes from an adult in good health. For the CDR3, the DNA is TGTGCCATCAGTGACGGGGGGACAGTCCTTTCCCTCTTC. Translation: CAISDGGTVLSLF.